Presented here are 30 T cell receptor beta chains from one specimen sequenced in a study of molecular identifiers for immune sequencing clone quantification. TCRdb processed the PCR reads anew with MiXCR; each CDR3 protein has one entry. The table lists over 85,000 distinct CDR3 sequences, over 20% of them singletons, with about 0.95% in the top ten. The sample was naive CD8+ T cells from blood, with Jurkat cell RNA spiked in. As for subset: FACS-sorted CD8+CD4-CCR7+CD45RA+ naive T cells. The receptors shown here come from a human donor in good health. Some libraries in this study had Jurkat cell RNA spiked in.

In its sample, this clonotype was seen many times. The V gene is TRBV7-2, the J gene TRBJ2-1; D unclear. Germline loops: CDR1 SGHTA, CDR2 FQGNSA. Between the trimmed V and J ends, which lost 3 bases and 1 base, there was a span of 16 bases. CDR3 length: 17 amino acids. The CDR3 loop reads CASSFLVSLPSYNEQFF. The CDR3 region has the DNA TGTGCCAGCAGCTTTTTAGTTTCCCTACCTTCCTACAATGAGCAGTTCTTC.

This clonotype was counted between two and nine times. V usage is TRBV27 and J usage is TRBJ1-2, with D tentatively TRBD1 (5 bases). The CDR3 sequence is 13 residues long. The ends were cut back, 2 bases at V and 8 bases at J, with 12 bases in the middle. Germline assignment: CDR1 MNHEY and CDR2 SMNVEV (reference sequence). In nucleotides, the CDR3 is TGTGCCAGCAGTTTAGTGAGGGGTGGGGGCTACACCTTC. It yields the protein CASSLVRGGGYTF.

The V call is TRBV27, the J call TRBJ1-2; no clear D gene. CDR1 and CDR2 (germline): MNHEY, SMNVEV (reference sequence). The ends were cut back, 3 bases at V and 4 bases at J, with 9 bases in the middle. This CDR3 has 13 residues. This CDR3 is CASSFSQLYGYTF. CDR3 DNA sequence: TGTGCCAGCAGTTTTTCACAGCTCTATGGCTACACCTTC.

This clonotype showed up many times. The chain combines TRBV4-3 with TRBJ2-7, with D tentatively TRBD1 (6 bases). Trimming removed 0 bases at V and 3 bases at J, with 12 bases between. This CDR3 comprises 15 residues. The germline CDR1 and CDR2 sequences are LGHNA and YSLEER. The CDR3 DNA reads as TGCGCCAGCAGCCAAGACGAGGGACACGGCTACGAGCAGTACTTC. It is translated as CASSQDEGHGYEQYF.

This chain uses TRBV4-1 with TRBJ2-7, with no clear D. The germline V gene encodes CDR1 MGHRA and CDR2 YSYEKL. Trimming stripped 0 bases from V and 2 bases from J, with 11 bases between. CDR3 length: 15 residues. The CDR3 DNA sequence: TGCGCCAGCAGCCAAGATACAGTACTTACCTACGAGCAGTACTTC. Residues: CASSQDTVLTYEQYF.

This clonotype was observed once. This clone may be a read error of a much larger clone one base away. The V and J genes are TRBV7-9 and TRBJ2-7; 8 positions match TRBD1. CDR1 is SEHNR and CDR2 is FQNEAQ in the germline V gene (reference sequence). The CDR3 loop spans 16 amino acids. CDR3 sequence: CASSLVSGQASYKQYF. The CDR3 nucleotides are TGTGCCAGCAGCTTAGTTTCGGGACAGGCGTCCTACAAGCAGTACTTC. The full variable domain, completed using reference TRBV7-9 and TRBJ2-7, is DTGVSQNPRHKITKRGQNVTFRCDPISEHNRLYWYRQTLGQGPEFLTYFQNEAQLEKSRLLSDRFSAERPKGSFSTLEIQRTEQGDSAMYLCASSLVSGQASYKQYFGPGTRLTVT.

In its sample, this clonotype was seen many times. CDR3 protein: CASSVVAGASTDTQYF. The CDR3 coding sequence is TGTGCCAGCAGCGTAGTTGCGGGGGCTAGCACAGATACGCAGTATTTT. The chain recombines TRBV9 with TRBJ2-3; possible D gene TRBD2, 7 bases. The germline V gene has CDR1 SGDLS and CDR2 YYNGEE. With 0 bases removed from V and 0 bases from J, the gap between germline ends came to 11 bases. This CDR3 has 16 amino acids.

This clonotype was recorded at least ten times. The CDR3 reads CASSPPRGWAGEKLFF. In DNA form, the CDR3 reads TGTGCCAGCAGCCCCCCCAGGGGATGGGCGGGGGAAAAACTGTTTTTT. This chain links TRBV7-2 with TRBJ1-4; a possible D gene is TRBD1 (6 bases). The germline V gene has CDR1 SGHTA and CDR2 FQGNSA. The length of the CDR3 is 16 residues. V lost 5 bases, J lost 8 bases, and 21 bases lay in between.

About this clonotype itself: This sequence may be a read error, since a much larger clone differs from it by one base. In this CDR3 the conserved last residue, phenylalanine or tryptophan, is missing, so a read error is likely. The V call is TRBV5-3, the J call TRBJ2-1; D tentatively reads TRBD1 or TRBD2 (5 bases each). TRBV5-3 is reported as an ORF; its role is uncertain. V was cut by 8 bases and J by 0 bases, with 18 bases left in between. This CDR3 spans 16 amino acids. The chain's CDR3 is CASGEGTLTSYNEQFL. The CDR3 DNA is TGTGCCAGCGGTGAGGGGACCCTTACCTCCTACAATGAGCAGTTCCTC.

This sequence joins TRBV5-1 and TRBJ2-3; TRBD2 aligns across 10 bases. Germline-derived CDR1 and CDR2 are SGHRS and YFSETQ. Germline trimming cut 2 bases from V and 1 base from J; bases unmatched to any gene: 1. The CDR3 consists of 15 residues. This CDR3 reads CASSFGTSGTDTQYF. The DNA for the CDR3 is TGCGCCAGCAGCTTTGGGACTAGCGGCACAGATACGCAGTATTTT.

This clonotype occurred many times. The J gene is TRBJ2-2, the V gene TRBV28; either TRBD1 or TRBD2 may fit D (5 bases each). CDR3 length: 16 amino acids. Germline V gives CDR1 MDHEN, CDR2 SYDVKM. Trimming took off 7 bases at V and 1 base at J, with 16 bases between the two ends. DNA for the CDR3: TGTGCCAGCATCTCATCCCCGGGACGGAACACCGGGGAGCTGTTTTTT. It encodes CASISSPGRNTGELFF.

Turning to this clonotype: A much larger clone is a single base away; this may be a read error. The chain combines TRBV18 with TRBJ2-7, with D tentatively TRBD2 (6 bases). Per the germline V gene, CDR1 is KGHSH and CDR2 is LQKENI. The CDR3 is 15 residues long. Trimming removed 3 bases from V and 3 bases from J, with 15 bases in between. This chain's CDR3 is CASSPKDLDYYEQYF. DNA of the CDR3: TGTGCCAGCTCACCCAAGGACTTGGACTACTACGAGCAGTACTTC.

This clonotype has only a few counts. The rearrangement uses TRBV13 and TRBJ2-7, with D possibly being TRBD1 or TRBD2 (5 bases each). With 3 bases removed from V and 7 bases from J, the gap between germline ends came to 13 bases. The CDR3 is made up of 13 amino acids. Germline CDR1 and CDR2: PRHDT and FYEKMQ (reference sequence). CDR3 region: CASSFRGAGEQYF. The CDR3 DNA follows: TGTGCCAGCAGCTTTCGAGGGGCTGGGGAGCAGTACTTC.

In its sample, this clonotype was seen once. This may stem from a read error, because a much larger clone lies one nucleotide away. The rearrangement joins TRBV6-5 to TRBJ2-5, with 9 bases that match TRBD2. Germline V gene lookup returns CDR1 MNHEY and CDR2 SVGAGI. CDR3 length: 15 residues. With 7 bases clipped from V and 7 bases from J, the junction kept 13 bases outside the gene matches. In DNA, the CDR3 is TGTGCCAGCACACCACCTGGTAGCGGGAGCGGGACCCAGTACTTC. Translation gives CASTPPGSGSGTQYF.

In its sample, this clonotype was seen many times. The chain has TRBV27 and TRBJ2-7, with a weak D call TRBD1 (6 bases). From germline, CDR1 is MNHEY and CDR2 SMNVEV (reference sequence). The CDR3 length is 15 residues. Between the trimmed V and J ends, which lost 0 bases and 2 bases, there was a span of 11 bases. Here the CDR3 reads CASSLSQGTPYEQYF. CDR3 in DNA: TGTGCCAGCAGTTTATCCCAGGGGACCCCCTACGAGCAGTACTTC.

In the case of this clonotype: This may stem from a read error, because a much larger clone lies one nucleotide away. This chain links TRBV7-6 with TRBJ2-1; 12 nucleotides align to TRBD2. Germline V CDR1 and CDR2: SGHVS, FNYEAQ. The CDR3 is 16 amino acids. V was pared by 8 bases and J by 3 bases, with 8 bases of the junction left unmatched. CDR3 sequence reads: CASGPRGLAGYNEQFF. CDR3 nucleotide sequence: TGTGCCAGCGGCCCTAGGGGACTAGCGGGCTACAATGAGCAGTTCTTC.

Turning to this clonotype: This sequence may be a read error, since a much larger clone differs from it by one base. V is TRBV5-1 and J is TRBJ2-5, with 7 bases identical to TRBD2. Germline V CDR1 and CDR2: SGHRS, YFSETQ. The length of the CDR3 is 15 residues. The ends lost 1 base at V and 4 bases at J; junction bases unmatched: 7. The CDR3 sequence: CASSLTQRGGETQYF. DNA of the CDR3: TGCGCCAGCAGCTTGACGCAGCGGGGTGGAGAGACCCAGTACTTC.

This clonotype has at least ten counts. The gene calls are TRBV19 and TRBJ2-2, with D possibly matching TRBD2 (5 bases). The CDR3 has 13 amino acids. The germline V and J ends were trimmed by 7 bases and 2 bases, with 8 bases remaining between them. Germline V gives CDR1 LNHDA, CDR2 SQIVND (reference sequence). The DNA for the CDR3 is TGTGCCAGTACGAGGGATAACACCGGGGAGCTGTTTTTT. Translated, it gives CASTRDNTGELFF.

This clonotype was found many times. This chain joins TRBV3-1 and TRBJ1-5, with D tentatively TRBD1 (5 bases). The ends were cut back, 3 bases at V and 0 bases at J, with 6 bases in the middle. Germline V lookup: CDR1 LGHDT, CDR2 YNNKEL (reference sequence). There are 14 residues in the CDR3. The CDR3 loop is CASSQGPSNQPQHF. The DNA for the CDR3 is TGTGCCAGCAGCCAGGGGCCTAGCAATCAGCCCCAGCATTTT.

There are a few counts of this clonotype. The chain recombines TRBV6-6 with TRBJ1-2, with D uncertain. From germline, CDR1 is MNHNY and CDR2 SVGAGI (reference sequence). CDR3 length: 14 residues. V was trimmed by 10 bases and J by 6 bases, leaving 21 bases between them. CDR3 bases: TGTGCCAACAGCACAATCGGGGAAAAGCATGGCTACACCTTC. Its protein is CANSTIGEKHGYTF.

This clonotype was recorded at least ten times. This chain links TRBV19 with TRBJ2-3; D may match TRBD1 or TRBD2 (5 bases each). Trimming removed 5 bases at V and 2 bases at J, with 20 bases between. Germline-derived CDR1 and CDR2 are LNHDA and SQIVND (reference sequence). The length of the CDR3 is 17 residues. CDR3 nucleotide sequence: TGTGCCAGTAGTCTCTACCCGGGGCCGAATCCCACAGATACGCAGTATTTT. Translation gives CASSLYPGPNPTDTQYF.

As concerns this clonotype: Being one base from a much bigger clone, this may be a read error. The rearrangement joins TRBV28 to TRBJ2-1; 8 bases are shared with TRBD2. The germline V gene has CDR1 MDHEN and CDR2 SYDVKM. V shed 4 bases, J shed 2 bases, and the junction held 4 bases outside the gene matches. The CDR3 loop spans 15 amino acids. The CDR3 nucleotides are TGTGCCAGCAGTTACCGACTAGCGACCTACAATGAGCAGTTCTTC. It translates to CASSYRLATYNEQFF.

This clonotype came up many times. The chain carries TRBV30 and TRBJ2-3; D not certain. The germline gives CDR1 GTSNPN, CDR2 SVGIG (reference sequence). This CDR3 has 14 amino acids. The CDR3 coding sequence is TGTGCTTCTGTCCCTGGAGATAGCACAGATACGCAGTATTTT. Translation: CASVPGDSTDTQYF.

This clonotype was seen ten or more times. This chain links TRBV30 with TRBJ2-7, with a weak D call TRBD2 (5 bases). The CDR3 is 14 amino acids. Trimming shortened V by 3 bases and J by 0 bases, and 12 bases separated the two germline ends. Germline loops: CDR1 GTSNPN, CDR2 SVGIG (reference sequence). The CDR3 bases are TGTGCCTGGAGCGTCGGGGTCAGCTCCTACGAGCAGTACTTC. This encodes CAWSVGVSSYEQYF.

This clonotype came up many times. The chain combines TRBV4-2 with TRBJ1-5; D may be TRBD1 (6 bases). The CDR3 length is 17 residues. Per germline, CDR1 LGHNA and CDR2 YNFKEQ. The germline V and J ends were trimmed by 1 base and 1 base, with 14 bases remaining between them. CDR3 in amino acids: CASSQGLAGDSNQPQHF. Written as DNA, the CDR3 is TGTGCCAGCAGCCAAGGACTTGCAGGGGACAGCAATCAGCCCCAGCATTTT.

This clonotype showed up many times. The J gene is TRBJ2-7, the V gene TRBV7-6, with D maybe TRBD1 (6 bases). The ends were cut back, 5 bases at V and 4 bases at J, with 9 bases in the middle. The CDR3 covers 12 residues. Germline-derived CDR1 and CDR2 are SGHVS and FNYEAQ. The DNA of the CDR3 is TGTGCCAGCAGCGACGGACAGTACGAGCAGTACTTC. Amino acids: CASSDGQYEQYF.

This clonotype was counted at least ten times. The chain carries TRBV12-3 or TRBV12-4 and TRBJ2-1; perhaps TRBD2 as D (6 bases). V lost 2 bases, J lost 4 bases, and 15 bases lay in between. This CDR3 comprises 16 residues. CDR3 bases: TGTGCCAGCAGTTTATTGCTAGCGCCGTTTTACAATGAGCAGTTCTTC. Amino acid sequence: CASSLLLAPFYNEQFF.

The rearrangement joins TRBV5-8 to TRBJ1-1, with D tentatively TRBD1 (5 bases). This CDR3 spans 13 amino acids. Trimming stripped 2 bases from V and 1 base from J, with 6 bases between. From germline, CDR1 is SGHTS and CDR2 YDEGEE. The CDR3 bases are TGTGCCAGCAGCTTTGGACAGAACACTGAAGCTTTCTTT. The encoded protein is CASSFGQNTEAFF.

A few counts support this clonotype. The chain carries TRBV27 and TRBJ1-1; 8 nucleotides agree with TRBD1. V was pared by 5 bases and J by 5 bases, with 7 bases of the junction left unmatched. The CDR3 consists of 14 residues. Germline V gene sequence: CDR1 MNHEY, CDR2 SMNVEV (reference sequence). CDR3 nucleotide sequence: TGTGCCAGCAGTATCAGGGGGCGGGGAACTGAAGCTTTCTTT. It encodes CASSIRGRGTEAFF.

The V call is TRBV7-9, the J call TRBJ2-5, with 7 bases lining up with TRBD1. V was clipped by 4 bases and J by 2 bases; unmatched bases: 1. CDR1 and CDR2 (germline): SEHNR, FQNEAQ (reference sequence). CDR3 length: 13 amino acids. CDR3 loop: CASSSQGQETQYF. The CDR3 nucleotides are TGTGCCAGCAGCTCACAGGGGCAAGAGACCCAGTACTTC.